Reported below is one T cell receptor beta chain. Produced via immunoSEQ multiplex PCR; TCRdb's table is partial and in-frame only. The sample contains about 290,000 clones, around 90% of which appear only once. This specimen comes from a study of blood T cell repertoires in COVID-19. V was trimmed by 0 bases and J by 4 bases, leaving 11 bases between them. Germline values: CDR1 SGHRS, CDR2 YFSETQ. CDR3 size: 15 residues. Participant age was roughly 18 to 100 years, and participants resided in about two dozen US areas. V is TRBV5-1 and J is TRBJ2-1; possibly TRBD2 for D (6 bases). Sequencing was carried out using PBMCs or T cells enriched from blood (not recorded which). The receptor's source is a woman in her forties who had recovered from COVID-19. DNA of the CDR3: TGCGCCAGCAGCTTGGAGGAGGGCAGTTACAATGAGCAGTTCTTC. Amino acid sequence: CASSLEEGSYNEQFF.